The source of this TCR beta chain is a study of post-analysis software for immune sequencing data. Overall study: Included among the disease courses, which were recorded for the cohort, were relapsing-remitting, secondary progressive and progressive-relapsing multiple sclerosis. Study-wide points: Co-batched samples clustered tightly together by F measure. Diversity measured as normalized Chao1 was significantly lower in multiple sclerosis patients than in controls. Patients carried roughly five TRBV segments more frequently than controls did, and TRBV5-6, TRBV5-1 and TRBV20-1 were among them.

A note on this clonotype: What it binds is not known.

In germline, CDR1 is KGHDR, CDR2 SFDVKD. Trimming removed 2 bases from V and 6 bases from J, with 4 bases in between. The CDR3 is 12 amino acids. Unique molecular identifiers were carried by the TCR beta cDNA libraries. Each sample of roughly 0.85 to 11 million input T cells yielded around 500,000 cDNA molecules, so each molecule approximated one T cell. MiXCR, applied by TCRdb to the PCR reads, yields one record per CDR3 protein. The sample has fewer than 700,000 distinct CDR3 sequences, about 44% seen once. The rearrangement links TRBV24-1 to TRBJ2-1; D is uncertain. Sample: blood. This sequence originates from a girl aged 10 to 17 with multiple sclerosis. CDR3 coding DNA: TGTGCCACCAGTGATTCCCGCAATGAGCAGTTCTTC. Amino acid sequence: CATSDSRNEQFF.